This paragraph covers one T cell receptor (beta chain) sequence. Per the authors' pipeline: Reference gene primer amplification gave estimated nucleated cell counts. Repertoires were generated with immunoSEQ multiplex PCR, while TCRdb's copy carries only in-frame clones and drops some. That table is the source of V, J and clone size, and D and trimming were worked out from the DNA. The sample records tens of thousands of clones, about four fifths being singletons. Patients at the Seattle site were enrolled during active infection and followed longitudinally. The sample belongs to a study of blood T cell repertoires in COVID-19. Overall study: Samples representing acute and convalescent COVID-19 were sourced from the United States, Italy and Spain.

The sample comprised peripheral blood. The clonotype originates from a man older than 75 with COVID-19, enrolled during active disease.

The CDR3 loop reads CAWRGLAGVETQYF. The CDR3 bases are TGTGCCTGGAGGGGACTAGCGGGGGTTGAGACCCAGTACTTC. The chain recombines TRBV30 with TRBJ2-5; 14 positions agree with TRBD2. V lost 3 bases to trimming and J lost 5 bases; unmatched junction nucleotides: 2. The CDR3 runs 14 residues. Germline CDR1 reads GTSNPN; CDR2 reads SVGIG (reference sequence).